The present T cell receptor beta chain was sequenced within a study of T cell responses to AZD1222 COVID-19 vaccine. The study's findings and limits: Nearly half of spike-specific TCRs reportedly target unmutated variant regions.

The table lists this clone with a count of one. The antigen remains undetermined. Clones were read by immunoSEQ multiplex PCR, and TCRdb kept only the in-frame ones, dropping some. The top ten clones hold 2% to 2.5% of a sample with about 93,000 clones, over 75% of them seen once. Timing groups of about 4 and about 12 weeks for second doses were pooled. The CDR3 contains 15 residues. Germline lookup yields CDR1 MNHEY and CDR2 SMNVEV (reference sequence). Trimming took off 4 bases at V and 4 bases at J, with 13 bases between the two ends. This specimen was peripheral blood, taken 28 days after the second AZD1222 dose. This clonotype originated in an adult who received the AZD1222 COVID-19 vaccine. The gene calls are TRBV27 and TRBJ2-2; D is perhaps TRBD1 (5 bases). The DNA of the CDR3 is TGTGCCAGCAGTTCTGTGACAGCGATCACCGGGGAGCTGTTTTTT. The encoded protein is CASSSVTAITGELFF.